A single sample gave rise to the 2 T cell receptor beta chains below, sequenced in a study of T cells in Graves' hyperthyroidism and ophthalmopathy. Amplification yielded TCR beta CDR3 regions, with RNA transcripts as the source. When the TCR CDR3 underwent first-round RT-PCR, the HTBI primer set was used. TCRdb reprocessed the multiplex PCR reads with MiXCR, giving one entry per CDR3 protein. This table has a few hundred thousand distinct CDR3 sequences, roughly an eighth appearing once. Input material: blood. Source of these receptors: a woman aged 40 to 50 with Graves' ophthalmopathy.

The genes are TRBV5-1 and TRBJ2-7; D remains unclear. Germline CDR1 and CDR2: SGHRS and YFSETQ. CDR3 length: 14 amino acids. Trimming pared 1 base from V and 1 base from J, leaving 9 bases between. DNA of the CDR3: TGCGCCAGCAGCTTGTCCAGGAGTTCCTACGAGCAGTACTTC. Its protein is CASSLSRSSYEQYF.

The genes are TRBV7-9 and TRBJ2-7; TRBD1 matches at 7 bases. The CDR3 consists of 14 residues. The J segment lost 2 bases and the V segment lost 5 bases, leaving 6 bases of the junction unmatched. The germline gives CDR1 SEHNR, CDR2 FQNEAQ (reference sequence). Here the CDR3 reads CASSDRDLPYEQYF. The CDR3, as DNA: TGTGCCAGCAGCGACAGGGATCTTCCCTACGAGCAGTACTTC.